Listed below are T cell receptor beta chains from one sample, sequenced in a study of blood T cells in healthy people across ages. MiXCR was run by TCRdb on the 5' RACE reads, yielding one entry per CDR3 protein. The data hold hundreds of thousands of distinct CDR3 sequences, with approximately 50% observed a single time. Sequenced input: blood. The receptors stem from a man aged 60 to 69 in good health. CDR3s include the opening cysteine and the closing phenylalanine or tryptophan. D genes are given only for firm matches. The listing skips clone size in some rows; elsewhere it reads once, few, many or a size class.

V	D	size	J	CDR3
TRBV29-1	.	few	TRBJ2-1	CSVARGVPNNEQFF
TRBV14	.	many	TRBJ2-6	CASSPIRSSGANVLTF
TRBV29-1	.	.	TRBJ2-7	CSPPGGACTSSYEQYF
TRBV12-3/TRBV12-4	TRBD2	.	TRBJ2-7	CASSLERGGYEQYF
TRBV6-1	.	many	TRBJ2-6	CASSALAGANVLTF
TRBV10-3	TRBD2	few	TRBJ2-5	CAISEQGGETQYF
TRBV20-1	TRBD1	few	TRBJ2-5	CSARRQGRTQYF
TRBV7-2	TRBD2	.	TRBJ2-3	CASSWGLAGLDTQYF
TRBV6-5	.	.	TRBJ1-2	CASSPGDFGGYTF
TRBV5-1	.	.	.	CASSIPAGNNEQYF
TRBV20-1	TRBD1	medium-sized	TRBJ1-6	CSAQGSRQGYFPLHF
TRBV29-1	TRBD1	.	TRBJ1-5	CSVSRGGGRDQPQHF
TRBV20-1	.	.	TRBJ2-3	CSLSPVGDTQYF
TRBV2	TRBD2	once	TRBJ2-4	CASSVLAVAKNIQYF
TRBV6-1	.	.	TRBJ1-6	CACSEGTAYYSPLHF
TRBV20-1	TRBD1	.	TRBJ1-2	CSARDPLQGLVGHTF
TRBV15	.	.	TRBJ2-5	CATSRVTGSGETQYF
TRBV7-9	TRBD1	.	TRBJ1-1	CASSHRFGTVEAFF
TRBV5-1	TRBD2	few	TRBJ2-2	CASSFSGASNTGELFF
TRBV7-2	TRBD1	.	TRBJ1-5	CASSSPDRGGNQPQHF
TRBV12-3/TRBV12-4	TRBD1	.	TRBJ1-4	CASSADRGSTNEKLFF
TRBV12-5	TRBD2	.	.	CASGFSTVGGPYEQYF
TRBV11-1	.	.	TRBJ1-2	CASSPTGYYGYTF
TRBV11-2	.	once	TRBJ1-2	CASSRQIYGYTF
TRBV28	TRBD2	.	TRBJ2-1	CASSRLAGGTYNEQFF
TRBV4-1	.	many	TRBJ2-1	CASSQHGGSGNEQFF
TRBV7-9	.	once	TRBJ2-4	CASSSYSQGAKNIQYF
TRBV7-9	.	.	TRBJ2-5	CASSFGEGAYQETQYF
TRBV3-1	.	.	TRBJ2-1	CASSPALGAGWGSYNEQFF
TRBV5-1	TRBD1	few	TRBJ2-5	CASSADRVGETQYF
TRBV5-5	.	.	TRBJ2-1	CASSFRGADNEQFF
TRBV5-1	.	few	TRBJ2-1	CASSFTGYEQFF
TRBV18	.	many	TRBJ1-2	CASSPPNTGPRRYGYTF
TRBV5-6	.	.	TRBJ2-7	CASSLLDSGYEQYF
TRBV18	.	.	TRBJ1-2	CASSPPARNYGYTF
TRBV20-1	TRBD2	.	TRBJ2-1	CSGSPLAGGINEQFF
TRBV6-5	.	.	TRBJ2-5	CASRALAGRGEETRYF
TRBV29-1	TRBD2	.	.	CSFGGLGLVNEQYF
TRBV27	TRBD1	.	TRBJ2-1	CASSPSGTGGDNEQFF
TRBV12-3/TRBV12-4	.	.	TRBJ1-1	CASSLVGPPITEAFF
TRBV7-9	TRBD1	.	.	CASSYNRGDEQYF
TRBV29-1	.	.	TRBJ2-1	CSVVGETQFF
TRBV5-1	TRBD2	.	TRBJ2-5	CASSLVLGGSQYF
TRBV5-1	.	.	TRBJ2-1	CASSPVRGASPTHEQFF
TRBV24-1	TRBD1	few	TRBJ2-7	CATSDFDRGQGEQYF
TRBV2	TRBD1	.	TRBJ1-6	CASSEDRGHSPLHF
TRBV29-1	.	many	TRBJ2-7	CSVRDNRLYEQYF
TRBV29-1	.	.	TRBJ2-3	CSGRGALTDTQYF
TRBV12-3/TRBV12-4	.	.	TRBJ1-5	CASSFWGSAGAPRSQPQHF
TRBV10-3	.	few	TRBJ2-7	CAISEGPGDSYEQYF
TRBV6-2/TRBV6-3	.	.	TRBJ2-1	CASSPIRTVGSYNEQFF
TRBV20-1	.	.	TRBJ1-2	CSARTDYYGYTF
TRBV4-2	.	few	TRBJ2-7	CASSQDSGQSSYEQYF
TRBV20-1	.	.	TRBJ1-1	CSVRPGGVDTEAFF
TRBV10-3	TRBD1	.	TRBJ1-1	CAISETPTGRTEAFF
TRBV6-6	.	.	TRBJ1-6	CASSLAGADNSPLHF
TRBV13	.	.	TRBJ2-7	CASTLRLEGSYEQYF
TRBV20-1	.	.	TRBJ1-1	CSAPSPWVRTEAFF